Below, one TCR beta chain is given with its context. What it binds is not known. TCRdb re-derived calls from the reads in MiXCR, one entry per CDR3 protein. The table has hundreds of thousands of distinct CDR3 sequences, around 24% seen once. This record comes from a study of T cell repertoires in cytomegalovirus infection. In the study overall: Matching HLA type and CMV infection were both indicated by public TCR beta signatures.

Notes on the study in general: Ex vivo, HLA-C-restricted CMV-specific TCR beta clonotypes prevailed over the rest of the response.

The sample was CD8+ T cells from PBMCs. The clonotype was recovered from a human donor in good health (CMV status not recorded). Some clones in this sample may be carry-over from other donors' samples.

The CDR3 DNA follows: TGTGCCTGGACCCGGTCAACTAATGAAAAACTGTTTTTT. Protein sequence: CAWTRSTNEKLFF. The V call is TRBV2, the J call TRBJ1-4; D uncertain. Germline CDR1 SNHLY, CDR2 FYNNEI. The CDR3 is 13 residues long. V was trimmed by 11 bases and J by 0 bases, leaving 10 bases between them. The complete variable domain, with remaining parts taken from reference TRBV2 and TRBJ1-4, reads EPEVTQTPSHQVTQMGQEVILRCVPISNHLYFYWYRQILGQKVEFLVSFYNNEISEKSEIFDDQFSVERPDGSNFTLKIRSTKLEDSAMYFCAWTRSTNEKLFFGSGTQLSVL.